Each of the 8 T cell receptor beta chains below was sequenced from the same sample in a study of cytomegalovirus exposure and HLA in healthy donors. The study ran its PCR with 60 Vbeta and 13 Jbeta primers. Clones were sequenced by immunoSEQ multiplex PCR, and TCRdb holds only the in-frame ones, with some missing. The sample yields over 150,000 clones, roughly 81% seen once. Sequenced material: PBMCs. All receptors come from a girl aged 5 to 17 in good health and CMV-seropositive.

V is TRBV5-5 and J is TRBJ2-1, with TRBD2 matching over 10 bases. The germline V gene encodes CDR1 SGHKS and CDR2 YYEKEE (reference sequence). J gave up 4 bases and V 1 base, and 2 bases lay outside the gene matches. CDR3 size: 15 residues. The CDR3 loop is CASSLSGGAYNEQFF. The CDR3, as DNA: TGTGCCAGCAGCTTGAGCGGGGGGGCTTACAATGAGCAGTTCTTC.

V gene TRBV9 combines with J gene TRBJ2-7; 15 bases match TRBD2. CDR3 length equals 17 residues. V shed 4 bases, J shed 3 bases, and the junction held 8 bases outside the gene matches. Germline loops: CDR1 SGDLS, CDR2 YYNGEE. The CDR3 nucleotides are TGTGCCAGCAGCCCCTTCGGGACTAGCGGGGGGATCTACGAGCAGTACTTC. Translating gives CASSPFGTSGGIYEQYF.

This chain uses TRBV2 with TRBJ1-6, with 7 bases aligning to TRBD1. The germline CDR1 and CDR2 sequences are SNHLY and FYNNEI. The CDR3 sequence is 13 residues long. Trimming took 10 bases from V and 7 from J; bases not matched to a gene: 7. The CDR3 DNA sequence: TGTGCCACTCAGGGGACAGAAAATTCACCCCTCCACTTT. Translating it yields CATQGTENSPLHF.

The chain joins TRBV11-2 to TRBJ1-2; 11 positions agree with TRBD1. Trimming took 3 bases from V and 7 from J; bases not matched to a gene: 4. The CDR3 has 14 residues. Germline V gene lookup returns CDR1 SGHAT and CDR2 FQNNGV. The DNA for the CDR3 is TGTGCCAGCAGCTTGGGGACAGGGGGTCTTGGCTACACCTTC. Residues: CASSLGTGGLGYTF.

The V gene is TRBV7-9, the J gene TRBJ1-4; TRBD1 agrees at 7 bases. The CDR3 is 19 amino acids. In germline, CDR1 is SEHNR, CDR2 FQNEAQ (reference sequence). V dropped 4 bases and J dropped 0; count of bases not matched to a gene: 14. CDR3 coding DNA: TGTGCCAGCAGCTCCCTAACACGACGGACAGGCGCAACTAATGAAAAACTGTTTTTT. As protein: CASSSLTRRTGATNEKLFF.

V and J are TRBV27 and TRBJ2-1; possibly TRBD2 for D (6 bases). The germline gives CDR1 MNHEY, CDR2 SMNVEV (reference sequence). This CDR3 is 15 amino acids long. The ends were cut back, 3 bases at V and 3 bases at J, with 12 bases in the middle. CDR3 in DNA: TGTGCCAGCAGTTTGGGACTCGCCCACTACAATGAGCAGTTCTTC. Translated, it gives CASSLGLAHYNEQFF.

V is TRBV11-3 and J is TRBJ2-1; no firm D call. Deletions cut 1 base from V and 4 bases from J, with 2 bases between. There are 12 residues in the CDR3. Germline CDR1 SGHNT, CDR2 YENEEA. CDR3 in amino acids: CASSLAYNEQFF. The CDR3 DNA sequence: TGTGCCAGCAGCTTAGCATACAATGAGCAGTTCTTC.

The rearrangement joins TRBV5-1 to TRBJ1-5; D gene unclear. This CDR3 has 14 amino acids. Trimming took 4 bases from V and 4 from J, leaving 12 bases between them. Germline loops: CDR1 SGHRS, CDR2 YFSETQ. The CDR3 loop is CASSPDSTNQPQHF. CDR3 DNA: TGCGCCAGCAGCCCGGACTCAACAAATCAGCCCCAGCATTTT.